The clone carrying this TCR beta chain was seen a few times. The antigen is not known. The V and J ends lost 0 bases and 4 bases respectively, with 11 bases between them. The CDR3 consists of 15 residues. Looked up from germline, CDR1 is SGHDT and CDR2 is YYEEEE. TCRdb re-derived calls from the PCR reads in MiXCR, one entry per CDR3 protein. In the table there are about 20,000 distinct CDR3 sequences, roughly 61% of which are singletons. Positive PCR dates spanned March to December 2020, predating US Alpha, Beta and Delta variants. This sample is part of a study of vaccination and CD4 T cells after COVID-19. At the level of the study: Convalescents were six males and four females, two of them Hispanic.

Study-wide findings and caveats: For SARS-CoV-2-reactive clonotypes, the median went from around 20 to 38, a nonsignificant increase. Within convalescent individuals, 304 out of 307 vaccine-specific clones proved to be spike mono-reactive.

The source was CD4+ T cells from blood, collected before SARS-CoV-2 vaccination. The chain uses TRBV5-6 and TRBJ1-5; D ambiguous. The sequence derives from a human donor who had recovered from COVID-19. CDR3: CASSLGTEPNQPQHF. The CDR3 DNA reads as TGTGCCAGCAGCTTGGGCACAGAACCTAATCAGCCCCAGCATTTT.